This T cell receptor beta chain derives from a study of control samples from healthy donors and cancer patients. Data came from immunoSEQ multiplex PCR; TCRdb stores just in-frame clones and leaves some out. This sample has about 120,000 clones, with approximately 89% found just once. V gave up 6 bases and J gave up 1 base; unmatched junction bases: 3. CDR1 MNHEY and CDR2 SVGAGI come from the germline V gene. The CDR3 is made up of 15 amino acids. The TCR sequence derives from a man between 60 and 70 years old in good health. This chain joins TRBV6-5 and TRBJ2-3; 11 bases line up with TRBD2. The sample consisted of blood. The CDR3 DNA follows: TGTGCCAGCAGGACTAGCGGGGAAGGCACAGATACGCAGTATTTT. This sequence encodes CASRTSGEGTDTQYF.